One and the same sample provided the 12 T cell receptor beta chains below, sequenced in a study of OX40 agonist ivuxolimab in advanced cancers. Measured with immunoSEQ multiplex PCR; TCRdb has only the in-frame clones, and not every one. The sample yields tens of thousands of clones, around 90% seen once. Sequenced material: CD4+ or CD8+ T cells sorted from blood, taken in a trial of the OX40 agonist ivuxolimab. Receptor source: an adult with an advanced solid tumor such as melanoma, head and neck, liver or kidney cancer.

This sequence joins TRBV7-8 and TRBJ2-1; 16 bases agree with TRBD2. Germline CDR1 and CDR2: SGHVS and FQNEAQ. Trimming removed 1 base from V and 7 bases from J; junction bases left unmatched: 7. The CDR3 contains 18 residues. The CDR3 loop is CASSLVSGTSGRGNEQFF. In nucleotides, the CDR3 is TGTGCCAGCAGCTTAGTGTCAGGGACTAGCGGGAGGGGGAATGAGCAGTTCTTC.

The chain joins TRBV5-5 to TRBJ2-7; D is perhaps TRBD2 (6 bases). CDR1 and CDR2 (germline): SGHKS, YYEKEE (reference sequence). The V and J ends lost 3 bases and 2 bases respectively, with 6 bases between them. There are 12 residues in the CDR3. In nucleotides, the CDR3 is TGTGCCAGCAGCTGGGGGGCCTACGAGCAGTACTTC. This gives the protein CASSWGAYEQYF.

For this clone: The junction and the germline gene differ at one end; a read error may be behind it. The chain employs TRBV5-4 and TRBJ2-3; 7 nucleotides align to TRBD1. The germline CDR1 and CDR2 sequences are SGHNT and YYREEE (reference sequence). CDR3 length: 12 amino acids. The CDR3 is CASSLTGTAPHF. CDR3 sequence (DNA): TGTGCCAGCAGCCTGACGGGGACAGCTCCGCATTTT.

The chain employs TRBV7-9 and TRBJ2-7, with 7 bases identical to TRBD1. V shed 5 bases, J shed 2 bases, and the junction held 6 bases outside the gene matches. The CDR3 spans 14 residues. Germline CDR1 SEHNR, CDR2 FQNEAQ (reference sequence). CDR3 protein: CASSPRQGTYEQYF. CDR3 nucleotides: TGTGCCAGCAGCCCGAGACAGGGAACCTACGAGCAGTACTTC. The full variable domain, its missing parts supplied by reference TRBV7-9 and TRBJ2-7, is DTGVSQNPRHKITKRGQNVTFRCDPISEHNRLYWYRQTLGQGPEFLTYFQNEAQLEKSRLLSDRFSAERPKGSFSTLEIQRTEQGDSAMYLCASSPRQGTYEQYFGPGTRLTVT.

The chain links TRBV10-3 to TRBJ1-4; the D gene is possibly TRBD1 (6 bases). There are 14 residues in the CDR3. V was cut by 6 bases and J by 4 bases, with 12 bases left in between. CDR1 is ENHRY and CDR2 is SYGVKD in the germline V gene. The CDR3 loop reads CAISRDTYNEKLFF. In DNA, the CDR3 is TGTGCCATCAGCCGGGACACCTATAATGAAAAACTGTTTTTT.

This chain links TRBV4-1 with TRBJ2-1; 10 bases fit TRBD2. The V gene end was trimmed by 3 bases and the J gene end by 12 bases; junction bases not matched to a gene: 5. CDR1 and CDR2 (germline): MGHRA, YSYEKL. The CDR3 is 13 residues long. The CDR3 loop is CASSQLAGGRQFF. The CDR3 coding sequence is TGCGCCAGCAGCCAGTTAGCGGGAGGTAGGCAGTTCTTC.

The chain uses TRBV27 and TRBJ2-7, with D perhaps TRBD1 or TRBD2 (5 bases each). This CDR3 is built from 14 residues. V was trimmed by 6 bases and J by 6 bases, leaving 18 bases between them. Germline-derived CDR1 and CDR2 are MNHEY and SMNVEV (reference sequence). This CDR3 is CASSWGRVLGEQYF. For the CDR3, the DNA is TGTGCCAGCAGCTGGGGACGGGTGTTGGGCGAGCAGTACTTC.

In its sample, this clone was seen a few times. The rearrangement joins TRBV7-8 to TRBJ1-2; weak D call: TRBD1 (5 bases). With 2 bases removed from V and 7 bases from J, the gap between germline ends came to 17 bases. The CDR3 totals 15 residues. Germline-derived CDR1 and CDR2 are SGHVS and FQNEAQ. This chain's CDR3 is CASSLLKGQRTGYTF. Here the CDR3 DNA reads TGTGCCAGCAGCTTACTAAAAGGACAAAGGACTGGCTACACCTTC.

The rearrangement joins TRBV11-2 to TRBJ2-7; 9 bases match TRBD2. The CDR3 extends over 14 amino acids. V gave up 6 bases and J gave up 3 bases; unmatched junction bases: 6. From germline, CDR1 is SGHAT and CDR2 FQNNGV. CDR3 sequence reads: CASRRLAGNYEQYF. CDR3 sequence (DNA): TGTGCCAGCAGACGTCTAGCGGGGAACTACGAGCAGTACTTC.

This chain links TRBV7-2 with TRBJ2-7, with 8 positions matching TRBD2. CDR1 SGHTA and CDR2 FQGNSA come from the germline V gene. The ends lost 4 bases at V and 2 bases at J; junction bases unmatched: 16. This CDR3 region has 18 residues. The CDR3 here is CASSSGPRGGRLTYEQYF. CDR3 nucleotides: TGTGCCAGCAGCTCTGGCCCAAGGGGCGGGAGGCTTACCTACGAGCAGTACTTC. Based on the CDR3 plus reference TRBV7-2 and TRBJ2-7, the full variable domain is GAGVSQSPSNKVTEKGKDVELRCDPISGHTALYWYRQSLGQGLEFLIYFQGNSAPDKSGLPSDRFSAERTGGSVSTLTIQRTQQEDSAVYLCASSSGPRGGRLTYEQYFGPGTRLTVT.

The gene calls are TRBV7-2 and TRBJ1-1; D perhaps matches TRBD1 (6 bases). Germline values: CDR1 SGHTA, CDR2 FQGNSA. Trimming stripped 4 bases from V and 1 base from J, with 10 bases between. CDR3 length: 14 amino acids. CDR3 amino acids: CASSYTTGNTEAFF. The CDR3 nucleotides read TGTGCCAGCAGCTATACGACAGGGAACACTGAAGCTTTCTTT.

The chain links TRBV7-2 to TRBJ2-2; 14 nucleotides line up with TRBD2. The V gene's germline CDR1 is SGHTA and CDR2 FQGNSA. V shed 5 bases and J 8 bases; nucleotides not matched to a gene: 7. This CDR3 has 16 amino acids. CDR3: CASSPGTSGSRGELFF. Written as DNA, the CDR3 is TGTGCCAGCAGCCCAGGGACTAGCGGGAGTAGGGGGGAGCTGTTTTTT.